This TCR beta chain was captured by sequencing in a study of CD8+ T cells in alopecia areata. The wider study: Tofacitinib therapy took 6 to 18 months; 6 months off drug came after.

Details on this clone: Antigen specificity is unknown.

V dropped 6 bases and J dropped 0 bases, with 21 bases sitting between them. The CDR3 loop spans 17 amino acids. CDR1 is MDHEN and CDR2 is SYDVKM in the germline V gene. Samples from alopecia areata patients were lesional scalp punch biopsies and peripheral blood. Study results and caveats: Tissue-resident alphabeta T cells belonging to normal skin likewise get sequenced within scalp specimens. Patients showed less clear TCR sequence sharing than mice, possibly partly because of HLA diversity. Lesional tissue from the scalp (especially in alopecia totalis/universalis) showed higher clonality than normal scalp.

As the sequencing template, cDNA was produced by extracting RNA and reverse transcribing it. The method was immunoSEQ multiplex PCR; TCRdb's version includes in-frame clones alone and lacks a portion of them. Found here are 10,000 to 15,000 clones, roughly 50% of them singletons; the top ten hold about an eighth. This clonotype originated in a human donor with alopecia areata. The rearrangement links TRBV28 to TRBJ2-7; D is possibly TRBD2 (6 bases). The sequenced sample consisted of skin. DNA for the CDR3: TGTGCCAGCAGCCCCGGACCAGGGACTCCTACCTCCTACGAGCAGTACTTC. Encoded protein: CASSPGPGTPTSYEQYF.